These T cell receptor beta chains were read from a single sample in a study of blood T cell repertoires in COVID-19. The data were produced by immunoSEQ multiplex PCR, yet TCRdb's version contains in-frame clones alone and is incomplete. The sample lists roughly 350,000 clones, 92% occurring once. Source material: PBMCs or T cells enriched from blood (not recorded which). The receptors here all came from a woman aged 25 to 39 who had recovered from COVID-19. The CDR3 runs from the conserved cysteine through the conserved F or W. The D gene is left open where the match is weak. Clone size, where shown, is once, few, many, or a class for clones that have expanded.

.	TRBV30	TRBJ1-5	.	TGTGCCTGGAGTGTAAGCAGGGGCCGTAAGAGCAATCAGCCCCAGCATTTT	CAWSVSRGRKSNQPQHF
.	TRBV2	TRBJ2-2	TRBD1	TGTGCCAGCAGTAGGACAGGGTCGCAAGTCGCCGGGGAGCTGTTTTTT	CASSRTGSQVAGELFF
.	TRBV11-3	TRBJ2-2	.	TGTGCCAGCAGCTCCAGGGTAGGCACCGGGGAGCTGTTTTTT	CASSSRVGTGELFF
.	TRBV6-5	TRBJ1-2	.	TGTGCCAGCAGTTACTCGAGAGACACTCATGGCTACACCTTC	CASSYSRDTHGYTF
.	TRBV18	TRBJ1-1	.	TGTGCCAGCTCACCACCGGGATGGAGGGAAGCTTTCTTT	CASSPPGWREAFF
.	TRBV28	TRBJ2-7	TRBD2	TGTGCCAGCAGTTTGGGGGGGTTCGAGCAGTACTTC	CASSLGGFEQYF
.	TRBV18	TRBJ1-2	TRBD1	TGTGCCAGCTCACCGGGACAGCTCCTTAATGGCTACACCTTC	CASSPGQLLNGYTF
.	TRBV6-5	TRBJ1-2	TRBD1	TGTGCCAGCAGAAGGGGGCTTCATGGCTACACCTTC	CASRRGLHGYTF
.	TRBV30	TRBJ1-6	TRBD1	TGTGCCTGGAGTGTACAGGGACAGGGGTTTTCACCCCTCCACTTT	CAWSVQGQGFSPLHF
.	TRBV21-1	TRBJ1-5	.	TGTGCCAGCAGCAAAGTGGAGGGGACAGGGGTCCAGCCCCAGCATTTT	CASSKVEGTGVQPQHF
.	TRBV7-2	TRBJ2-5	TRBD2	TGTGCCAGCAGCTCTCAGCAACCGGGACTAGGAGAGACCCAGTACTTC	CASSSQQPGLGETQYF
.	TRBV28	TRBJ1-2	.	TGTGCCAGCAGACCCCCCATTTCTCAGGGGATAGTTGTGCGGGGCTACACCTTC	CASRPPISQGIVVRGYTF
.	TRBV4-2	TRBJ1-1	.	TGTGCCAGCAGCCAGGGACACCGGAACACTGAAGCTTTCTTT	CASSQGHRNTEAFF
.	TRBV7-3	TRBJ2-3	TRBD1	TGTGCCAGCAGCTCAGACACAGGGGCGCCGGCGGGGCAGTATTTT	CASSSDTGAPAGQYF
.	TRBV18	TRBJ1-5	TRBD1	TGTGCCAGCTCCAGGGACAGTAATCAGCCCCAGCATTTT	CASSRDSNQPQHF
.	TRBV6-6	TRBJ2-3	TRBD2	TGTGCCAGCAGTCGCCGACTAGCGGGAGGGCCGATGTTCTCAGATACGCAGTATTTT	CASSRRLAGGPMFSDTQYF
.	TRBV5-1	TRBJ2-7	.	TGCGCCAGCAGCCCCGCAGGCCACTACGAGCAGTACTTC	CASSPAGHYEQYF
.	TRBV3-1/TRBV3-2	TRBJ1-6	TRBD1	TGTGCCAGCAGCCTGCGACCGGGACAGGGGACTTCACCCCTCCACTTT	CASSLRPGQGTSPLHF
.	TRBV6-2/TRBV6-3	TRBJ2-7	TRBD2	TGTGCCAGCAGTGGACTAGCGTACGAGCAGTACTTC	CASSGLAYEQYF
.	TRBV28	TRBJ1-1	.	TGTGCCATCCGGGGGACGGCCCAAAGGGAAGCTTTCTTT	CAIRGTAQREAFF
.	TRBV20-1	TRBJ2-5	.	TGCAGTGCTAGTAATCCCCGGACAACTCAAGAGACCCAGTACTTC	CSASNPRTTQETQYF
once	TRBV7-8	TRBJ1-1	.	TGTGCCAGCAGCTACAGGGAAGGGGACACTGAAGCTTTCTTT	CASSYREGDTEAFF
.	TRBV5-5	TRBJ1-6	TRBD1	TGTGCCAGCAGCTGGGAACAGGGGGCTAATTCACCCCTCCACTTT	CASSWEQGANSPLHF
.	TRBV18	TRBJ2-3	.	TGTGCCAGCTCACCACCCGGATTAGCGACAGATACGCAGTATTTT	CASSPPGLATDTQYF
.	TRBV6-2/TRBV6-3	TRBJ1-2	TRBD1	TGTGCCAGCAGTGGGACAGGGACGGGCTATGGCTACACCTTC	CASSGTGTGYGYTF
.	TRBV9	TRBJ2-3	.	TGTGCCAGCAGCGTAAGAGGCGGGTCCACAGATACGCAGTATTTT	CASSVRGGSTDTQYF
.	TRBV27	TRBJ1-1	TRBD1	TGTGCCAGCAGCGATCAGGGGGCGAACACTGAAGCTTTCTTT	CASSDQGANTEAFF
.	TRBV18	TRBJ1-2	.	TGTGCCAGCTCACCGGCGACAGGAGACTATGGCTACACCTTC	CASSPATGDYGYTF
.	TRBV10-3	TRBJ1-5	TRBD1	TGTGCCATCAGTGGGATACAGGGGGACAATCAGCCCCAGCATTTT	CAISGIQGDNQPQHF
.	TRBV6-5	TRBJ1-2	.	TGTGCCAGCAGTTACCGAGGGGGACCTGGGGATGGCTACACCTTC	CASSYRGGPGDGYTF
.	TRBV23-1	TRBJ1-5	TRBD1	TGCGCCAGCAGTCAATCAATAGGTAAGGACAGGGGGCTACGAATCCGTCAGCCCCAGCATTTT	CASSQSIGKDRGLRIRQPQHF
few	TRBV4-1	TRBJ2-5	.	TGCGCCAGCAGCCAAGTTTTTTCGGCAGGGGTTGGATCAAGAGAGACCCAGTACTTC	CASSQVFSAGVGSRETQYF
.	TRBV5-1	TRBJ2-7	.	TGCGCCAGCAGCCCTTCCTACGAGCAGTACTTC	CASSPSYEQYF
.	TRBV5-4	TRBJ1-1	.	TGTGCCAGCAGCTTGGATGCGGCGGGGAACACTGAAGCTTTCTTT	CASSLDAAGNTEAFF
.	TRBV4-1	TRBJ1-1	TRBD1	TGCGCCAGCAGAACAGGGGCGAGGCACACTGAAGCTTTCTTT	CASRTGARHTEAFF
.	TRBV13	TRBJ2-5	TRBD2	TGTGCCAGCAGCTTAGGTACTAGCGGATCGAAAGAGACCCAGTACTTC	CASSLGTSGSKETQYF
.	TRBV28	TRBJ2-6	.	TGTGCCAGCAGTTTAACCCCCGGAGCTGGGGCCAACGTCCTGACTTTC	CASSLTPGAGANVLTF
.	TRBV6-5	TRBJ1-2	TRBD1	TGTGCCAGCAGTTACTCGGGGACAGTCCCGTATGGCTACACCTTC	CASSYSGTVPYGYTF
once	TRBV5-8	TRBJ2-1	.	TGTGCCAGCAGCTTGGGACTAGGAGGTGAGCAGTTCTTC	CASSLGLGGEQFF
.	TRBV25-1	TRBJ2-3	TRBD2	TGTGCCAGCAGTGCGATACTAGCGGGGAGCACAGATACGCAGTATTTT	CASSAILAGSTDTQYF
.	TRBV19	TRBJ1-5	.	TGTGCCAGTGGTCGAGGGACTGGTAATCAGCCCCAGCATTTT	CASGRGTGNQPQHF